This is a list of T cell receptor beta chains from one sample in a study of blood T cell repertoires in COVID-19. Assay used: immunoSEQ multiplex PCR; TCRdb lists only in-frame clones, some missing. The profile shows about 250,000 clones, approximately 90% of them singletons. Sequencing was done on a sample of PBMCs or T cells enriched from blood (not recorded which). The receptor set was obtained from a man between 40 and 49 years old who had recovered from COVID-19. CDR3s leave out the opening cysteine and the closing phenylalanine or tryptophan. A D gene is named only where the DNA matches it firmly.

TRBV6-2/TRBV6-3	TRBD1	TRBJ1-3	ASSYDQGDHSGNTIY
TRBV6-5	TRBD1	TRBJ2-5	ASSTVDREETQY
TRBV27	-	TRBJ1-4	ATRSATNEKLF
TRBV5-4	TRBD2	TRBJ2-3	ASSLSTSGSVDTQY
TRBV11-2	-	TRBJ1-1	ASSFDRQGGTEAF
TRBV6-5	-	TRBJ2-1	ASGIGTFNEQF
TRBV7-9	-	TRBJ1-1	ASSLGHSNTEAF
TRBV5-8	-	TRBJ1-5	ASSSEAYSNQPQH
TRBV7-8	TRBD1	TRBJ1-6	ASSFRDRLDSPLH
TRBV5-1	-	TRBJ1-5	ASSLAGDSNQPQH
TRBV3-1/TRBV3-2	TRBD1	TRBJ1-5	ASSARDRGLRSNQPQH
TRBV15	TRBD1	TRBJ2-6	ATRGQGTPSGANVLT
TRBV6-2/TRBV6-3	-	TRBJ2-5	ASSYSSRETQY
TRBV18	TRBD2	TRBJ2-7	ASSISGGASGEQY
TRBV6-1	-	TRBJ1-3	ASSEARGHGNTIY
TRBV11-3	TRBD2	TRBJ2-1	ASSRLLAGGYNEQF
TRBV30	-	TRBJ2-3	AWSVGGEAQY
TRBV6-1	-	TRBJ2-2	ASSEAAMNTGELF
TRBV19	-	TRBJ1-1	ASEGLPGGTEAF
TRBV18	-	TRBJ2-7	ASSTGHYEQY
TRBV11-3	-	TRBJ2-2	ASSLGPGEYTGELF
TRBV28	-	TRBJ2-7	ASSLFREEQY
TRBV5-1	TRBD1	TRBJ1-3	ASSAGTGGAGNTIY
TRBV6-5	-	TRBJ1-4	ASSYTKEGEKLF
TRBV6-5	-	TRBJ1-2	ASSIDRYGYT
TRBV27	TRBD2	TRBJ2-3	ASSLNGGSSTDTQY
TRBV9	-	TRBJ2-7	ASSPTDRNSYEQY
TRBV9	-	TRBJ2-7	ASSPYIGAELYEQY
TRBV7-9	-	TRBJ2-7	ASSLLGQGLEQY
TRBV10-3	TRBD1	TRBJ1-1	AISGDRGGTEAF
TRBV7-2	TRBD2	TRBJ2-1	ASSLEGGWTYNEQF
TRBV5-1	-	TRBJ1-6	ASSLVSGKNNSPLH
TRBV18	TRBD1	TRBJ1-1	ASSPKDRGWDTEAF
TRBV28	-	TRBJ1-1	ASSPRENTEAF
TRBV18	TRBD1	TRBJ1-1	ASSIQGGANTEAF
TRBV6-5	-	TRBJ2-7	ASSLHRFVYEQY
TRBV7-9	TRBD1	TRBJ1-1	ASSQSPAADRGAF
TRBV5-4	-	TRBJ1-1	ASSLAGEAF
TRBV30	-	TRBJ1-1	AWSSRGWAAF